This note documents a single TCR beta chain sequence. Its antigen is undetermined. V lost 3 bases, J lost 4 bases, and 10 bases stayed unmatched. This CDR3 spans 16 amino acids. From germline, CDR1 is SGHRS and CDR2 YFSETQ. This record comes from a study of long-term antiretroviral therapy in people with HIV. It was version v3.0 of the immunoSEQ assay that was run at survey level. Some clones are missing from TCRdb's copy, which holds only in-frame ones; the method was immunoSEQ multiplex PCR. This table holds about 20,000 clones, around 84% found once. Regarding the study as a whole: Clonal populations expanded prior to ART predominated within the repertoire at all time points.

V and J are TRBV5-1 and TRBJ1-1; TRBD1 agrees at 9 bases. This sample comprised unsorted PBMCs, obtained 0.3 years after starting antiretroviral therapy. The TCR was taken from a woman aged 45-65 years with HIV. CDR3 sequence reads: CASSSGRTGESTEAFF. CDR3 DNA sequence: TGCGCCAGCAGCTCCGGTCGGACAGGGGAAAGCACTGAAGCTTTCTTT.